Below are 29 T cell receptor beta chains sequenced from a single sample in a study of T-cell memory formation after mild COVID-19. TCRdb reanalysed the 5' RACE reads using MiXCR and keeps one entry per CDR3 protein. This sample carries 390,000 or so distinct CDR3 sequences, 15% to 20% of them seen once, and the ten largest clones take 20% to 25%. Source material: PBMCs or a T cell subset sorted from them (not recorded which). The receptors were sampled from a man aged 18-30 years who had mild COVID-19 (a few samples of this study predate the infection). Cell type and time point are not known.

This chain links TRBV7-6 with TRBJ2-5; unclear D gene. The V gene lost 4 bases and the J gene lost 4 bases, with 13 bases spanning the gap. The CDR3 spans 14 residues. The V gene's germline CDR1 is SGHVS and CDR2 FNYEAQ. The CDR3 is CASSYRAVLETQYF. CDR3 coding DNA: TGTGCCAGCAGCTACCGGGCCGTGTTAGAGACCCAGTACTTC.

The gene calls are TRBV12-3 or TRBV12-4 and TRBJ1-6, with TRBD1 identical over 7 bases. The CDR3 sequence is 14 residues long. The junction had 10 bases not matched to a gene; V was cut back by 7 bases and J by 10 bases. As DNA, the CDR3 is TGTGCCAGCACCTTGACAGGGAGGCACTCACCCCTCCACTTT. Protein sequence: CASTLTGRHSPLHF.

This clonotype came up a few times. This chain connects TRBV5-1 to TRBJ1-3; TRBD1 might be the D (5 bases). The CDR3 is 14 amino acids. The ends were cut back, 2 bases at V and 3 bases at J, with 9 bases in the middle. The germline V gene has CDR1 SGHRS and CDR2 YFSETQ. The DNA of the CDR3 is TGCGCCAGCAGCTTCGGAGGGGATGGAAACACCATATATTTT. This encodes CASSFGGDGNTIYF.

V usage is TRBV4-2 and J usage is TRBJ1-4; 7 bases are a match to TRBD1. Trimming took 8 bases from V and 8 from J; bases not matched to a gene: 8. Germline V gene data show CDR1 as LGHNA and CDR2 as YNFKEQ. This CDR3 has 13 residues. The CDR3 coding sequence is TGTGCCAGCTACAGGGGTACCAGAGAAAAACTGTTTTTT. It translates to CASYRGTREKLFF.

The table lists this clonotype with a few counts. This chain joins TRBV2 and TRBJ1-1; 10 positions agree with TRBD1. Trimming took 4 bases from V and 4 from J; bases not matched to a gene: 9. The CDR3 length is 16 residues. The V gene's germline CDR1 is SNHLY and CDR2 FYNNEI. CDR3 protein: CASSVDRGREGTEAFF. CDR3 nucleotide sequence: TGTGCCAGCAGTGTCGACAGGGGGCGCGAGGGCACTGAAGCTTTCTTT.

The V call is TRBV2, the J call TRBJ2-3, with D hard to call. CDR1 is SNHLY and CDR2 is FYNNEI in the germline V gene. V shed 5 bases and J shed 0 bases, with 21 bases lying between them. The CDR3 runs to 18 residues. CDR3 nucleotides: TGTGCCAGCAGTTCTCTTTTGATGGCCACCACTAGCACAGATACGCAGTATTTT. Its translation is CASSSLLMATTSTDTQYF. Full variable domain (missing parts from reference TRBV2 and TRBJ2-3): EPEVTQTPSHQVTQMGQEVILRCVPISNHLYFYWYRQILGQKVEFLVSFYNNEISEKSEIFDDQFSVERPDGSNFTLKIRSTKLEDSAMYFCASSSLLMATTSTDTQYFGPGTRLTVL.

This clonotype has just a few counts. This sequence joins TRBV20-1 and TRBJ1-6; D is ambiguous. V was cut by 5 bases and J by 6 bases, with 11 bases left in between. Per germline, CDR1 DFQATT and CDR2 SNEGSKA (reference sequence). The CDR3 spans 13 residues. CDR3 protein: CSADRDINSPLHF. The CDR3 DNA reads as TGCAGTGCTGACCGGGATATTAATTCACCCCTCCACTTT.

This clonotype appeared a single time. CDR3 in DNA: TGTGCCAGCTCACCACTGGGGCCCCTTGGAGACCACGAGCAGTACTTC. Amino acids: CASSPLGPLGDHEQYF. The rearrangement links TRBV18 to TRBJ2-7, with D maybe TRBD1 (5 bases). CDR1 KGHSH and CDR2 LQKENI come from the germline V gene. Trimming pared 1 base from V and 5 bases from J, leaving 18 bases between. The CDR3 has 16 amino acids.

The V and J genes are TRBV5-6 and TRBJ2-7; D may be TRBD1 (6 bases). The CDR3 is made up of 13 amino acids. The germline gives CDR1 SGHDT, CDR2 YYEEEE. The V and J ends lost 1 base and 7 bases respectively, with 12 bases between them. CDR3 DNA sequence: TGTGCCAGCAGCTTGTCAGGGGCTTGGGAGCAGTACGTC. Amino acids: CASSLSGAWEQYV.

The chain recombines TRBV7-2 with TRBJ2-7, with D perhaps being TRBD1 or TRBD2 (5 bases each). The CDR3 extends over 13 amino acids. Trimming took 8 bases from V and 7 from J, leaving 18 bases between them. In germline, CDR1 is SGHTA, CDR2 FQGNSA. The CDR3 DNA follows: TGTGCCAGCCAGACAACGGGGCCAGGAGAGCAGTACTTC. Translating it yields CASQTTGPGEQYF.

V and J are TRBV9 and TRBJ1-1, with D tentatively TRBD1 (5 bases). Per germline, CDR1 SGDLS and CDR2 YYNGEE. V lost 0 bases, J lost 5 bases, and 14 bases lay in between. The CDR3 is 15 residues long. In DNA form, the CDR3 reads TGTGCCAGCAGCGTAGGCGCAGGGCCAGGGACTGAAGCTTTCTTT. This encodes CASSVGAGPGTEAFF.

This clonotype came up a few times. The rearrangement links TRBV5-1 to TRBJ1-4; TRBD1 matches at 7 bases. With V trimmed by 4 bases and J by 0 bases, 9 bases remained unmatched. The germline V gene encodes CDR1 SGHRS and CDR2 YFSETQ. This CDR3 has 17 residues. In DNA, the CDR3 is TGCGCCAGCAGCCCAGGGACAGTTATTGCAACTAATGAAAAACTGTTTTTT. The encoded protein is CASSPGTVIATNEKLFF.

The chain combines TRBV7-2 with TRBJ1-1; D remains unclear. The CDR3 totals 14 residues. In germline, CDR1 is SGHTA, CDR2 FQGNSA. V lost 3 bases, J lost 0 bases, and 8 bases lay in between. The CDR3 sequence is CASSLRSMNTEAFF. CDR3 nucleotide sequence: TGTGCCAGCAGCTTGAGAAGTATGAACACTGAAGCTTTCTTT.

This clonotype was counted only a few times. This chain joins TRBV4-1 and TRBJ1-5; D unresolved. CDR1 and CDR2 (germline): MGHRA, YSYEKL. The CDR3 is made up of 13 amino acids. Trimming removed 1 base from V and 5 bases from J, with 6 bases in between. The CDR3 region has the DNA TGCGCCAGCAGCCAAGTCACTGATCAGCCCCAGCATTTT. Amino acid sequence: CASSQVTDQPQHF.

The chain uses TRBV7-2 and TRBJ1-5, with D possibly TRBD1 on 6 matching bases. CDR1 and CDR2 from the germline V gene are SGHTA and FQGNSA. The CDR3 has 15 amino acids. Trimming removed 1 base from V and 6 bases from J, with 13 bases in between. Written as DNA, the CDR3 is TGTGCCAGCAGCTTAGTGGGGGCGTCCAGTCAGCCCCAGCATTTT. Translation: CASSLVGASSQPQHF.

The chain links TRBV19 to TRBJ2-4; 9 bases map to TRBD1. The CDR3 consists of 16 residues. V was pared by 1 base and J by 5 bases, with 6 bases of the junction left unmatched. The germline V gene encodes CDR1 LNHDA and CDR2 SQIVND (reference sequence). The CDR3 loop reads CASSIGGQGFENIQYF. In nucleotides, the CDR3 is TGTGCCAGTAGTATAGGGGGACAGGGCTTCGAAAACATTCAGTACTTC.

This clonotype came up many times. The CDR3 here is CASSFQDLQYF. DNA of the CDR3: TGTGCCAGCAGCTTCCAGGACCTTCAGTATTTT. This chain uses TRBV7-2 with TRBJ2-3, with D uncertain. V lost 3 bases, J lost 12 bases, and 10 bases lay in between. The CDR3 has 11 residues. Germline V CDR1 and CDR2: SGHTA, FQGNSA.

The rearrangement joins TRBV4-1 to TRBJ2-1, with unresolved D. Germline V gene sequence: CDR1 MGHRA, CDR2 YSYEKL. The V end lost 2 bases, the J end lost 5 bases, and 10 bases lay between the germline ends. This CDR3 spans 14 amino acids. As DNA, the CDR3 is TGCGCCAGCAGCCAATTCCGACCAGACAATGAGCAGTTCTTC. It translates to CASSQFRPDNEQFF.

This clonotype was detected a few times. The J gene is TRBJ1-5, the V gene TRBV6-6; TRBD1 might be the D (6 bases). Germline V gene sequence: CDR1 MNHNY, CDR2 SVGAGI (reference sequence). This CDR3 has 15 residues. V was shortened by 6 bases and J by 5 bases, with 17 bases between the two germline ends. Here the CDR3 reads CASSPGAGAHQPQHF. CDR3 sequence (DNA): TGTGCCAGCAGCCCGGGGGCGGGGGCCCATCAGCCCCAGCATTTT.

This clonotype was counted between two and nine times. The J gene is TRBJ2-1, the V gene TRBV5-1; 12 positions agree with TRBD2. The CDR3 is made up of 18 amino acids. From germline, CDR1 is SGHRS and CDR2 YFSETQ. V dropped 1 base and J dropped 5; count of bases not matched to a gene: 10. The CDR3 coding sequence is TGCGCCAGCAGCTTGCTAGCGGGGGGGCCAGGCGTACACAATGAGCAGTTCTTC. Translation gives CASSLLAGGPGVHNEQFF.

This clonotype was detected a few times. The gene calls are TRBV5-1 and TRBJ1-4; D call uncertain. Trimming left V 2 bases short and J 0 bases short, with 5 bases between. There are 14 residues in the CDR3. Germline values: CDR1 SGHRS, CDR2 YFSETQ. The CDR3 region is CASSFTSTNEKLFF. CDR3 sequence (DNA): TGCGCCAGCAGCTTTACCTCAACTAATGAAAAACTGTTTTTT.

This clonotype was observed a few times. This chain links TRBV24-1 with TRBJ1-5; possibly TRBD1 for D (5 bases). The CDR3 totals 13 residues. Germline V gives CDR1 KGHDR, CDR2 SFDVKD. V was clipped by 5 bases and J by 7 bases, with 11 bases between them. CDR3 nucleotide sequence: TGTGCCACCAGTGGGGGGGGGGAACAGCCCCAGCATTTT. It yields the protein CATSGGGEQPQHF.

This clonotype has a count of ten or more. The chain employs TRBV10-3 and TRBJ2-5; D remains unclear. The germline V and J ends were trimmed by 7 bases and 1 base, with 10 bases remaining between them. In germline, CDR1 is ENHRY, CDR2 SYGVKD. The CDR3 has 13 amino acids. In DNA form, the CDR3 reads TGTGCCATCAAGCTAGAACCCCAAGAGACCCAGTACTTC. This codes for CAIKLEPQETQYF.

This clonotype has just a few counts. The chain is built from TRBV4-3 and TRBJ2-7; no reliable D call. Trimming pared 0 bases from V and 6 bases from J, leaving 24 bases between. The CDR3 runs to 18 residues. Germline lookup yields CDR1 LGHNA and CDR2 YSLEER. CDR3: CASSQEHRRHLRPSEQYV. CDR3 DNA sequence: TGCGCCAGCAGCCAAGAACACCGTCGCCACCTAAGACCTTCCGAGCAGTACGTC.

The chain joins TRBV6-1 to TRBJ2-7, with 10 bases identical to TRBD1. Trimming at V came to 6 bases and at J to 5 bases, leaving 1 base not matched to a gene. CDR3 length: 12 amino acids. Germline-derived CDR1 and CDR2 are MNHNS and SASEGT. The chain's CDR3 is CASRGQGNEQYF. The CDR3 coding sequence is TGTGCCAGCAGGGGACAGGGGAACGAGCAGTACTTC.

In its sample, this clonotype was seen a few times. V and J are TRBV5-1 and TRBJ2-2; 10 bases are shared with TRBD2. This CDR3 is 16 amino acids long. Per germline, CDR1 SGHRS and CDR2 YFSETQ. The trim removed 4 bases at V and 0 bases at J, leaving 3 bases unmatched. CDR3 protein: CASSATSGANTGELFF. Here the CDR3 DNA reads TGCGCCAGCAGCGCTACTAGCGGGGCGAACACCGGGGAGCTGTTTTTT.

The rearrangement joins TRBV7-6 to TRBJ1-1; possible D gene TRBD1, 5 bases. CDR1 and CDR2 from the germline V gene are SGHVS and FNYEAQ. There are 13 residues in the CDR3. Trimming took off 4 bases at V and 4 bases at J, with 10 bases between the two ends. CDR3 sequence: CASSYRQFTEAFF. For the CDR3, the DNA is TGTGCCAGCAGCTACAGACAGTTCACTGAAGCTTTCTTT.

This clonotype was seen repeatedly, ten times or more. The CDR3 loop is CASSPPGRGDTQYF. The CDR3 coding sequence is TGTGCCAGCAGTCCCCCGGGACGGGGAGATACGCAGTATTTT. The chain uses TRBV12-3 or TRBV12-4 and TRBJ2-3; D may be TRBD1 or TRBD2 (5 bases each). V dropped 5 bases and J dropped 5 bases, with 14 bases sitting between them. This CDR3 contains 14 residues.

This clonotype was counted a few times. V usage is TRBV30 and J usage is TRBJ2-5; D is tentatively TRBD1 or TRBD2 (6 bases each). The V and J ends lost 0 bases and 5 bases respectively, with 13 bases between them. Germline V gives CDR1 GTSNPN, CDR2 SVGIG (reference sequence). The CDR3 spans 14 residues. The DNA for the CDR3 is TGTGCCTGGAGTGTAGGGGGGACCTCGGAGACCCAGTACTTC. Translated: CAWSVGGTSETQYF.